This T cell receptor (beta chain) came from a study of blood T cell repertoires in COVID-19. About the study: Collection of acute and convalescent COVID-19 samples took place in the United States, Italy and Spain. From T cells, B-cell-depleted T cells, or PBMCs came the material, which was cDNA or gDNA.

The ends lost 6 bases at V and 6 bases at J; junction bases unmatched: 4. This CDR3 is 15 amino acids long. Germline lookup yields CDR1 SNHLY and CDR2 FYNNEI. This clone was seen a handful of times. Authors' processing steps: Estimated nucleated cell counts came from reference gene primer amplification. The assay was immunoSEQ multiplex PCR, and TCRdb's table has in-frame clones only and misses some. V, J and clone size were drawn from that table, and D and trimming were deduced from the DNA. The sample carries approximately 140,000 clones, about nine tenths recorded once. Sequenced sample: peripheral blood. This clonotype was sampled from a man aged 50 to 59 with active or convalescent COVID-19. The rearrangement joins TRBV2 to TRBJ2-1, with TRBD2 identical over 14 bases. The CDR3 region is CASRPGLAGGNEQFF. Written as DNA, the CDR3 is TGTGCCAGCAGGCCTGGACTAGCGGGAGGCAATGAGCAGTTCTTC.